A selection of T cell receptor beta chains follows, all from one sample in a study of CD8 T cells in ankylosing spondylitis. TCRdb reprocessed the 5' RACE reads via MiXCR and lists one record per CDR3 protein. Among roughly 670,000 distinct CDR3 sequences, roughly 19% were seen once, and the ten largest hold roughly a fifth. Sequenced input: blood, either unsorted or a sorted T cell fraction (not recorded which). All receptors derive from a male donor with ankylosing spondylitis. Both conserved end residues are part of each CDR3. D genes are given only for firm matches. Not all rows give a size; the values are once, few, many and, for expanded clones, a class.

TRBJ2-2	NA	TRBV6-6	NA	CASRSSTGELFF	TGTGCCAGCAGATCCTCCACCGGGGAGCTGTTTTTT
TRBJ2-7	few	TRBV4-2	NA	CASSQEGGIPQEQYF	TGTGCCAGCAGCCAAGAAGGCGGGATACCCCAGGAGCAGTACTTC
TRBJ1-2	NA	TRBV6-6	NA	CASTTWGSYTF	TGTGCCAGCACCACGTGGGGCAGCTACACCTTC
TRBJ2-5	NA	TRBV20-1	NA	CSGGDQAGKVGTQYF	TGCAGTGGGGGGGACCAGGCTGGAAAAGTGGGGACCCAGTACTTC
TRBJ2-3	few	TRBV20-1	NA	CSARGHPRGTDTQYF	TGCAGTGCCAGAGGTCATCCGAGGGGCACAGATACGCAGTATTTT
TRBJ2-7	NA	TRBV5-1	TRBD1	CASSYDRGYYEQYF	TGCGCCAGCAGCTACGACAGGGGTTACTACGAGCAGTACTTC
TRBJ2-4	NA	TRBV6-4	NA	CASSELAGPQGIQYF	TGTGCCAGCAGTGAATTAGCCGGGCCTCAGGGCATTCAGTACTTC
TRBJ2-2	NA	TRBV5-6	TRBD2	CASSLELAGYTGELFF	TGTGCCAGCAGCTTGGAACTAGCGGGCTACACCGGGGAGCTGTTTTTT
TRBJ1-2	few	TRBV20-1	NA	CSAPSRPRPYGYTF	TGCAGTGCACCAAGCAGGCCTCGGCCCTATGGCTACACCTTC
TRBJ1-1	NA	TRBV28	NA	CASSPPDRNTEAFF	TGTGCCAGCAGTCCCCCGGACAGGAACACTGAAGCTTTCTTT
TRBJ1-2	NA	TRBV12-3/TRBV12-4	TRBD1	CASSLSQGAYYGYTF	TGTGCCAGCAGTTTAAGCCAGGGGGCGTACTATGGCTACACCTTC
TRBJ1-4	NA	TRBV7-9	NA	CASSLGGAGANEKLFF	TGTGCCAGCAGCTTAGGAGGGGCAGGTGCTAATGAAAAACTGTTTTTT
TRBJ1-1	few	TRBV12-3/TRBV12-4	TRBD1	CASARQGHTEAFF	TGTGCCAGCGCAAGACAGGGACACACTGAAGCTTTCTTT
TRBJ2-7	NA	TRBV12-3/TRBV12-4	NA	CASSLARRGEQYF	TGTGCCAGCAGTTTAGCGCGCCGGGGCGAGCAGTACTTC
TRBJ1-5	NA	TRBV27	NA	CASTGEGNQPQHF	TGTGCCAGCACCGGAGAGGGAAATCAGCCCCAGCATTTT
TRBJ1-6	few	TRBV30	TRBD1	CAWSWRTGTGRSPLHF	TGTGCCTGGAGTTGGCGAACCGGGACAGGGAGATCACCCCTCCACTTT
TRBJ2-1	few	TRBV5-1	TRBD2	CASSFGLAGDHEQFF	TGCGCCAGCAGCTTCGGACTAGCGGGAGACCATGAGCAGTTCTTC
TRBJ2-1	NA	TRBV4-2	NA	CASSQELAVEQFF	TGTGCCAGCAGCCAGGAATTAGCAGTCGAGCAGTTCTTC
TRBJ2-3	NA	TRBV11-1	NA	CASSADGLNTDTQYF	TGTGCCAGCAGCGCCGATGGACTTAACACAGATACGCAGTATTTT
TRBJ2-1	few	TRBV4-2	NA	CASSQSVGGAHNEQFF	TGTGCCAGCAGCCAAAGTGTGGGGGGCGCACACAATGAGCAGTTCTTC
TRBJ2-4	NA	TRBV12-3/TRBV12-4	NA	CASSQRKNIQYF	TGTGCCAGCAGTCAGCGGAAAAACATTCAGTACTTC
TRBJ2-7	NA	TRBV5-1	NA	CASSQTPLMQSSYEQYF	TGCGCCAGCAGCCAAACACCCCTAATGCAGTCGTCTTACGAGCAGTACTTC
TRBJ2-5	many	TRBV12-3/TRBV12-4	NA	CASSFEQVHQETQYF	TGTGCCAGCAGTTTTGAACAAGTTCACCAAGAGACCCAGTACTTC
TRBJ1-1	many	TRBV28	TRBD1	CASSPPGQGMNTEAFF	TGTGCCAGCAGTCCCCCGGGACAGGGGATGAACACTGAAGCTTTCTTT
TRBJ1-4	NA	TRBV5-1	TRBD1	CASSLTGTGKEKLFF	TGCGCCAGCAGCTTGACCGGGACAGGCAAGGAAAAACTGTTTTTT
TRBJ2-5	NA	TRBV25-1	NA	CASSPREGQYQETQYF	TGTGCCAGCAGCCCCAGAGAGGGGCAGTACCAAGAGACCCAGTACTTC
TRBJ1-2	few	TRBV20-1	NA	CSASPIKGTNPYGYTF	TGCAGTGCTAGTCCCATAAAGGGGACGAATCCCTATGGCTACACCTTC
TRBJ1-2	NA	TRBV20-1	NA	CSAEIITTAPYGYTF	TGCAGTGCCGAAATAATTACGACAGCACCCTATGGCTACACCTTC